This TCR beta chain was found in a study of shared clonotypes between healthy human individuals. The CDR3 loop spans 14 amino acids. V lost 4 bases to trimming and J lost 10 bases; unmatched junction nucleotides: 12. Germline-derived CDR1 and CDR2 are SGHAT and FQNNGV. Deep-level assay runs were performed. The method was immunoSEQ multiplex PCR; TCRdb's version includes in-frame clones alone and lacks a portion of them. This sample has about 680,000 clones, with 55% to 85% found just once. Donors were healthy HIV-negative adults without recent acute infections or vaccinations. Only one count was recorded for this clone.

This receptor was identified in a woman aged 25 to 39 in good health. Sequencing used memory CD4+ T cells sorted from blood. Subset defined: CD45RA-negative fraction. The gene calls are TRBV11-2 and TRBJ1-1; 7 bases are a match to TRBD1. The CDR3 spells CASSSRQGKDSAFF. The CDR3 DNA reads TGTGCCAGCAGCTCCCGACAGGGAAAAGACTCAGCTTTCTTT.